This T cell receptor (beta chain) is from a study of T cell responses to AZD1222 COVID-19 vaccine. This table comes from immunoSEQ multiplex PCR, and its TCRdb copy is limited to in-frame clones, with some not included. Of about 140,000 clones in the sample, approximately 90% were seen once. Study results and limitations: At 160-218 and 743-854, vaccine-associated CD4 TCRs were dominant, and they spanned spike. It should be noted that donors were predominantly white British and more often female, and clonal diversity was possibly underestimated. Unmutated variant regions are reportedly the target of nearly half of TCRs that are spike-specific. Repertoires were sampled only after the peak T cell response.

The germline CDR1 and CDR2 sequences are MDHEN and SYDVKM. V was pared by 6 bases and J by 6 bases, with 12 bases between. The CDR3 has 13 amino acids. Remarks on this clone: Its antigen is not identified.

J is TRBJ1-5 and V is TRBV28, with D possibly matching TRBD1 (6 bases). The sequence derives from an adult in good health. The material was peripheral blood, obtained on day 0 of AZD1222 vaccination. CDR3 amino acids: CASRLLGGQPQHF. CDR3 DNA: TGTGCCAGCAGGCTACTAGGGGGTCAGCCCCAGCATTTT.